This T cell receptor (beta chain) appears in the sequencing data of a study of T-cell reconstitution after alpha-beta-depleted transplantation in children. Preparation of the TCRbeta library involved a method that used unique molecular identifiers. TCRdb re-called the PCR reads through MiXCR, storing one row per CDR3 protein. The sample carries some 240,000 distinct CDR3 sequences, about 8.8% recorded once. This clonotype was observed many times. The sequence was collected from a human donor who donated a stem cell graft to a child with SCID. Sequencing was performed on PBMCs from the stem cell graft donor, taken from the stem cell graft.

The CDR3 loop is CASRGGQGEAFF. The CDR3 nucleotides are TGTGCCAGCAGGGGAGGGCAGGGGGAAGCTTTCTTT. The chain joins TRBV12-3 or TRBV12-4 to TRBJ1-1, with a tentative D call TRBD1 (6 bases). The CDR3 runs to 12 residues. Deletions cut 6 bases from V and 8 bases from J, with 13 bases between.